Presented here are 24 T cell receptor beta chains from one specimen sequenced in a study of T cell responses to AZD1222 COVID-19 vaccine. Sequenced by immunoSEQ multiplex PCR; TCRdb stores in-frame clones only, minus some. The data contain tens of thousands of clones, 70% to 90% of them singletons. The source material was peripheral blood, sampled on day 0 of AZD1222 vaccination. The receptors were sampled from an adult in good health.

This clone has only a few counts. The rearrangement links TRBV12-3 or TRBV12-4 to TRBJ2-7; 7 bases are shared with TRBD2. Trimming took 5 bases from V and 6 from J; bases not matched to a gene: 4. The CDR3 has 12 residues. CDR3 sequence: CASSVGGGEQYF. CDR3 nucleotide sequence: TGTGCCAGCAGTGTGGGCGGGGGCGAGCAGTACTTC.

V usage is TRBV12-3 or TRBV12-4 and J usage is TRBJ1-5; D is undetermined. V shed 10 bases and J shed 10 bases, with 20 bases lying between them. The CDR3 has 13 residues. The CDR3 DNA is TGTGCCACTGGAGTTGGCAGTCTGGGTCCCCAGCATTTT. Its protein is CATGVGSLGPQHF.

The chain combines TRBV6-5 with TRBJ1-5, with D tentatively TRBD1 (5 bases). Per the germline V gene, CDR1 is MNHEY and CDR2 is SVGAGI. Trimming left V 6 bases short and J 2 bases short, with 11 bases between. The CDR3 loop spans 14 amino acids. CDR3 DNA sequence: TGTGCCAGCAGAAAGGACACTCGCAATCAGCCCCAGCATTTT. It encodes CASRKDTRNQPQHF.

V gene TRBV4-2 combines with J gene TRBJ2-2; TRBD2 matches 8 bases. This CDR3 is built from 17 residues. V was clipped by 0 bases and J by 2 bases; unmatched bases: 5. Germline loops: CDR1 LGHNA, CDR2 YNFKEQ. CDR3 bases: TGTGCCAGCAGCCAAGATGGCGGACTAGCCAACACCGGGGAGCTGTTTTTT. It yields the protein CASSQDGGLANTGELFF.

The chain couples TRBV10-2 to TRBJ1-6, with D unresolved. Germline V gene sequence: CDR1 WSHSY, CDR2 SAAADI. Trimming shortened V by 7 bases and J by 9 bases, and 13 bases separated the two germline ends. The CDR3 length is 13 residues. CDR3 protein: CASTEQTFSPLHF. The CDR3 coding sequence is TGCGCCAGCACAGAACAAACCTTTTCACCCCTCCACTTT.

V and J are TRBV29-1 and TRBJ2-1, with D unresolved. Trimming removed 6 bases from V and 3 bases from J, with 15 bases in between. Germline CDR1 is SQVTM and CDR2 is ANQGSEA. The length of the CDR3 is 14 residues. CDR3: CSVATATDYNEQFF. CDR3 in DNA: TGCAGCGTAGCAACTGCGACGGACTACAATGAGCAGTTCTTC.

The chain recombines TRBV19 with TRBJ1-6; D unresolved. Germline values: CDR1 LNHDA, CDR2 SQIVND (reference sequence). The CDR3 covers 15 residues. Deletions cut 1 base from V and 6 bases from J, with 10 bases between. The CDR3 spells CASSIAGSLNSPLHF. The CDR3, as DNA: TGTGCCAGTAGTATAGCTGGCAGCCTTAATTCACCCCTCCACTTT.

A few counts support this clone. The DNA of the CDR3 is TGTGCCAGTAGTATAGTCGGTAGCGGGGGGCCATACAATGAGCAGTTCTTC. This encodes CASSIVGSGGPYNEQFF. The chain couples TRBV19 to TRBJ2-1; 10 nucleotides align to TRBD2. Germline V gene lookup returns CDR1 LNHDA and CDR2 SQIVND (reference sequence). The CDR3 is 17 residues long. V shed 1 base, J shed 4 bases, and the junction held 7 bases outside the gene matches.

This sequence joins TRBV21-1 and TRBJ1-1. TRBV21-1 is annotated as a pseudogene. The CDR3 is 14 amino acids. The CDR3 bases are TGTGCCAGCAGCAAAGACGAGGACCGCACTGAAGCTTTCTTT. It yields the protein CASSKDEDRTEAFF.

This clone was seen a single time. The chain employs TRBV10-2 and TRBJ2-1; 10 bases agree with TRBD1. Germline CDR1 and CDR2: WSHSY and SAAADI. The CDR3 totals 16 residues. The junction had 10 bases not matched to a gene; V was cut back by 5 bases and J by 6 bases. For the CDR3, the DNA is TGCGCCAGCAGTCGCTGGATTGGACAGGGGGGCAATGAGCAGTTCTTC. Amino acid sequence: CASSRWIGQGGNEQFF.

The table lists this clone with a count of one. The chain joins TRBV13 to TRBJ1-3, with D perhaps TRBD1 (6 bases). Germline lookup yields CDR1 PRHDT and CDR2 FYEKMQ (reference sequence). The V end was cut by 6 bases, the J end by 1 base, with 13 bases between. CDR3 length: 15 amino acids. CDR3 nucleotides: TGTGCCAGCAGTCAAACAGGGAGGTCTGGAAACACCATATATTTT. Amino acids: CASSQTGRSGNTIYF.

The chain is built from TRBV7-9 and TRBJ1-2, with D unresolved. Trimming took 7 bases from V and 6 from J, leaving 18 bases between them. The CDR3 runs 14 residues. Germline lookup yields CDR1 SEHNR and CDR2 FQNEAQ (reference sequence). In nucleotides, the CDR3 is TGTGCCAGCATCCAAGTCTCCGAAGCTCATGGCTACACCTTC. It translates to CASIQVSEAHGYTF.

The chain uses TRBV5-1 and TRBJ2-3; TRBD1 matches at 7 bases. The CDR3 has 14 amino acids. The germline CDR1 and CDR2 sequences are SGHRS and YFSETQ. V shed 7 bases, J shed 0 bases, and the junction held 5 bases outside the gene matches. The CDR3 DNA is TGCGCCAGCCTAGACAGGGAGAGCACAGATACGCAGTATTTT. Translating it yields CASLDRESTDTQYF.

This rearrangement joins TRBV7-9 to TRBJ1-1; D unclear. The CDR3 extends over 15 amino acids. Deletions cut 5 bases from V and 5 bases from J, with 18 bases between. Germline loops: CDR1 SEHNR, CDR2 FQNEAQ (reference sequence). Written as DNA, the CDR3 is TGTGCCAGCAGCCCGGTATGGGGTGCGGATACTGAAGCTTTCTTT. This sequence encodes CASSPVWGADTEAFF. Looking up the rest from reference TRBV7-9 and TRBJ1-1 gives the full variable domain: DTGVSQNPRHKITKRGQNVTFRCDPISEHNRLYWYRQTLGQGPEFLTYFQNEAQLEKSRLLSDRFSAERPKGSFSTLEIQRTEQGDSAMYLCASSPVWGADTEAFFGQGTRLTVV.

The chain couples TRBV19 to TRBJ1-5; D is ambiguous. In germline, CDR1 is LNHDA, CDR2 SQIVND (reference sequence). The CDR3 totals 13 residues. Trimming cost V 1 base and J 5 bases, with 6 bases left between them. CDR3 in amino acids: CASSIGGDQPQHF. CDR3 in DNA: TGTGCCAGTAGTATAGGTGGGGATCAGCCCCAGCATTTT.

The chain links TRBV4-3 to TRBJ2-5; 9 bases line up with TRBD1. CDR3 size: 15 residues. V shed 3 bases and J 3 bases; nucleotides not matched to a gene: 5. Looked up from germline, CDR1 is LGHNA and CDR2 is YSLEER. The CDR3 here is CASSQIWDREETQYF. DNA of the CDR3: TGCGCCAGCAGCCAGATCTGGGACAGGGAAGAGACCCAGTACTTC.

V and J are TRBV29-1 and TRBJ2-2, with TRBD2 matching 8 bases. V shed 6 bases, J shed 1 base, and the junction held 13 bases outside the gene matches. Germline V gene data show CDR1 as SQVTM and CDR2 as ANQGSEA. The CDR3 runs 17 residues. For the CDR3, the DNA is TGCAGCGTCGCGTCCCCACGTAGCGGGGAGAACACCGGGGAGCTGTTTTTT. Its protein product is CSVASPRSGENTGELFF.

The count of this clone is one. This chain joins TRBV5-6 and TRBJ2-2; D is unresolved. Germline CDR1 and CDR2: SGHDT and YYEEEE. The CDR3 runs 15 residues. V was clipped by 1 base and J by 6 bases, with 13 bases between them. CDR3 loop: CASSLPSGRAGELFF. CDR3 coding DNA: TGTGCCAGCAGCTTGCCCTCGGGTCGCGCCGGGGAGCTGTTTTTT.

The chain combines TRBV4-3 with TRBJ1-2, with D tentatively TRBD1 (5 bases). Germline V gene data show CDR1 as LGHNA and CDR2 as YSLEER. V dropped 1 base and J dropped 2 bases, with 8 bases sitting between them. The CDR3 sequence is 14 residues long. The CDR3 region is CASSQGGVNYGYTF. Here the CDR3 DNA reads TGCGCCAGCAGCCAAGGGGGGGTAAACTATGGCTACACCTTC.

This chain links TRBV27 with TRBJ1-2; no clear D. The V gene's germline CDR1 is MNHEY and CDR2 SMNVEV (reference sequence). Trimming removed 2 bases at V and 0 bases at J, with 7 bases between. The CDR3 loop spans 14 amino acids. CDR3 bases: TGTGCCAGCAGTTTAACGCCCCCTAACTATGGCTACACCTTC. Translation: CASSLTPPNYGYTF.

This clone was counted a few times. This chain's CDR3 is CASSLTGITEAFF. Written as DNA, the CDR3 is TGTGCCAGCAGTTTGACAGGGATCACTGAAGCTTTCTTT. The rearrangement links TRBV6-2 or TRBV6-3 to TRBJ1-1; TRBD1 aligns across 7 bases. This CDR3 contains 13 residues. CDR1 and CDR2 (germline): MNHEY, SVGEGT. V lost 4 bases to trimming and J lost 4 bases; unmatched junction nucleotides: 3.

The chain carries TRBV4-1 and TRBJ1-5; D not certain. V shed 4 bases and J shed 5 bases, with 9 bases lying between them. CDR1 and CDR2 from the germline V gene are MGHRA and YSYEKL. The CDR3 spans 13 residues. The DNA for the CDR3 is TGCGCCAGCAGCCCCCAAGGCGATCAGCCCCAGCATTTT. Translating gives CASSPQGDQPQHF.

The chain has TRBV4-1 and TRBJ1-6; D uncertain. Trimming took off 3 bases at V and 10 bases at J, with 13 bases between the two ends. The CDR3 spans 14 residues. Germline V lookup: CDR1 MGHRA, CDR2 YSYEKL. CDR3 in amino acids: CASSQFLEASPLHF. The CDR3 nucleotides read TGCGCCAGCAGCCAGTTTCTCGAGGCATCACCCCTCCACTTT.

The rearrangement links TRBV10-3 to TRBJ1-3; D remains unclear. V lost 3 bases and J lost 4, with 7 bases in between. Germline CDR1 ENHRY, CDR2 SYGVKD. This CDR3 comprises 13 residues. The CDR3 sequence: CAISDDRGNTIYF. In DNA, the CDR3 is TGTGCCATCAGTGATGATAGGGGAAACACCATATATTTT.